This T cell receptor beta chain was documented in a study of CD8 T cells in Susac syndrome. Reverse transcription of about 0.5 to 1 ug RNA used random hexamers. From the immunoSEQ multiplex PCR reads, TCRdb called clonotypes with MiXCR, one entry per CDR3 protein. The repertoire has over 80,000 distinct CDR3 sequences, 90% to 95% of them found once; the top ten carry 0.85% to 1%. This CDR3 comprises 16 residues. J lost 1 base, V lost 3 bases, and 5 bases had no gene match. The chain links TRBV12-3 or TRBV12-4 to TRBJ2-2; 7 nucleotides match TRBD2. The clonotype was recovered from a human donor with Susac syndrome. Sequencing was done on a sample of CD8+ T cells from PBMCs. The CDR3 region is CASSFGGRMNTGELFF. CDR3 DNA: TGTGCCAGCAGTTTTGGCGGGAGAATGAACACCGGGGAGCTGTTTTTT.